This T cell receptor beta chain was profiled in a study of blood T cell repertoires in COVID-19. This table comes from immunoSEQ multiplex PCR, and its TCRdb copy is limited to in-frame clones, with some not included. The table records approximately 300,000 clones, around 89% of them present only once. Trimming pared 5 bases from V and 1 base from J, leaving 8 bases between. This CDR3 has 13 residues. CDR1 LNHDA and CDR2 SQIVND come from the germline V gene (reference sequence). The chain carries TRBV19 and TRBJ1-1, with D perhaps TRBD1 (6 bases). Sequenced sample: peripheral blood. The TCR originated in a man aged 40-50 years with acute or convalescent COVID-19. This CDR3 is CASSWGQNTEAFF. The DNA for the CDR3 is TGTGCCAGTAGTTGGGGACAGAACACTGAAGCTTTCTTT. Full variable domain (rest looked up from reference TRBV19 and TRBJ1-1): DGGITQSPKYLFRKEGQNVTLSCEQNLNHDAMYWYRQDPGQGLRLIYYSQIVNDFQKGDIAEGYSVSREKKESFPLTVTSAQKNPTAFYLCASSWGQNTEAFFGQGTRLTVV.